The TCR beta chain under discussion was sequenced for a study of graft-versus-host responses after intestinal transplantation. Study-wide context: Isolated intestinal, liver-intestinal, or multivisceral transplants were what recipients had. All of the recipients had induction that used anti-thymocyte globulin, then tacrolimus and steroids for about 3 years.

Assay used: immunoSEQ multiplex PCR; TCRdb lists only in-frame clones, some missing. The sample shows 100,000 or so clones, over 75% of them seen only once. Comment on this clone: Its antigen is as yet unknown.

Trimming cost V 6 bases and J 0 bases, with 5 bases left between them. Germline assignment: CDR1 SNHLY and CDR2 FYNNEI. CDR3 length equals 12 residues. Broader study findings: Where graft-donor T cell macrochimerism was present, patients had high graft-versus-host to host-versus-graft clonal ratios in allografts.

The sequence was collected from a human donor who was the organ donor for an intestinal transplant. The chain links TRBV2 to TRBJ2-5; D not certain. Material: unstimulated CD4+ T cells sorted from spleen or lymph node cells, obtained before transplant. This chain's CDR3 is CASSKYQETQYF. As DNA, the CDR3 is TGTGCCAGCAGCAAGTACCAAGAGACCCAGTACTTC.